The 18 T cell receptor beta chains presented below share a single source sample, sequenced in a study of shared clonotypes between healthy human individuals. The repertoire was sequenced with immunoSEQ multiplex PCR; TCRdb's copy has only in-frame clones and lacks some. The repertoire has approximately 2.5 million clones, 80% to 95% of them found once; the top ten carry more than 0.35%. The sample comprised naive CD4+ T cells from PBMCs. Subset specified: CD45RA+ positively selected. These TCRs come from a man between 18 and 29 years old in good health. Some clones in this sample may be carry-over from other donors' samples.

V and J are TRBV6-1 and TRBJ2-3; D perhaps matches TRBD1 (5 bases). Trimming cost V 2 bases and J 14 bases, with 11 bases left between them. CDR1 and CDR2 from the germline V gene are MNHNS and SASEGT. The CDR3 has 11 amino acids. The CDR3, as DNA: TGTGCCAGCAGTGAATTGGGGCCGGGGTATTTT. Its protein product is CASSELGPGYF.

The chain combines TRBV5-5 with TRBJ1-2, with 7 bases aligning to TRBD1. The CDR3 extends over 15 amino acids. Trimming cost V 0 bases and J 4 bases; bases outside gene matches: 6. Germline assignment: CDR1 SGHKS and CDR2 YYEKEE (reference sequence). CDR3 sequence reads: CASSLAMQGGYGYTF. CDR3 nucleotides: TGTGCCAGCAGCTTGGCAATGCAGGGGGGCTATGGCTACACCTTC.

V is TRBV11-2 and J is TRBJ1-3; no definite D call. Germline loops: CDR1 SGHAT, CDR2 FQNNGV. Trimming took 1 base from V and 0 from J, leaving 7 bases between them. The CDR3 consists of 15 residues. CDR3 nucleotides: TGTGCCAGCAGCTTAGTGTGGGGCTCTGGAAACACCATATATTTT. Its translation is CASSLVWGSGNTIYF.

The chain joins TRBV4-1 to TRBJ1-1; a possible D gene is TRBD1 (6 bases). V was clipped by 4 bases and J by 0 bases, with 18 bases between them. The V gene's germline CDR1 is MGHRA and CDR2 YSYEKL. CDR3 length: 17 residues. CDR3 amino acids: CASSPGARGGLNTEAFF. CDR3 sequence (DNA): TGCGCCAGCAGCCCGGGGGCCAGGGGAGGCCTGAACACTGAAGCTTTCTTT.

The V and J genes are TRBV11-2 and TRBJ1-4, with D perhaps matching TRBD1 (5 bases). The V and J ends lost 5 bases and 5 bases respectively, with 9 bases between them. Germline V lookup: CDR1 SGHAT, CDR2 FQNNGV. This CDR3 contains 13 residues. DNA for the CDR3: TGTGCCAGCAGCCGACAGCACAATGAAAAACTGTTTTTT. It yields the protein CASSRQHNEKLFF.

V and J are TRBV2 and TRBJ2-1; 8 positions match TRBD2. The V segment lost 4 bases and the J segment 5 bases; nucleotides outside the gene matches: 7. The germline gives CDR1 SNHLY, CDR2 FYNNEI. This CDR3 has 15 amino acids. DNA of the CDR3: TGTGCCAGCAGTGTAAGCGGGAGTTGGAACAATGAGCAGTTCTTC. Translated, it gives CASSVSGSWNNEQFF.

The genes are TRBV28 and TRBJ1-2, with 12 bases fitting TRBD1. Per germline, CDR1 MDHEN and CDR2 SYDVKM. The V gene end was trimmed by 1 base and the J gene end by 8 bases; junction bases not matched to a gene: 8. CDR3 length equals 16 residues. The CDR3 DNA reads TGTGCCAGCAGTTTATTTACGGGACAGGGGGCGCTCGGCTACACCTTC. It translates to CASSLFTGQGALGYTF.

J is TRBJ2-5 and V is TRBV4-2; 14 bases are shared with TRBD2. The CDR3 runs 18 residues. Looked up from germline, CDR1 is LGHNA and CDR2 is YNFKEQ. V shed 3 bases, J shed 2 bases, and the junction held 8 bases outside the gene matches. The CDR3 DNA is TGTGCCAGCAGCCACCGGACTAGCGGGAGGAGACCACAAGAGACCCAGTACTTC. As protein: CASSHRTSGRRPQETQYF.

This chain connects TRBV15 to TRBJ2-7; TRBD2 matches at 11 bases. Germline V gene sequence: CDR1 LNHNV, CDR2 YYDKDF (reference sequence). J lost 2 bases, V lost 0 bases, and 3 bases had no gene match. This CDR3 is built from 16 residues. DNA of the CDR3: TGTGCCACCAGCAGAGATCTGACTAGCGGGACCTACGAGCAGTACTTC. Translation: CATSRDLTSGTYEQYF.

V is TRBV25-1 and J is TRBJ2-7; 7 nucleotides match TRBD2. The germline V gene encodes CDR1 MGHDK and CDR2 SYGVNS. This CDR3 is built from 14 residues. The J segment lost 0 bases and the V segment lost 8 bases, leaving 7 bases of the junction unmatched. The CDR3 DNA reads TGTGCCAGCGCCCGGGAGGTTAGCTCCTACGAGCAGTACTTC. It yields the protein CASAREVSSYEQYF.

This chain joins TRBV5-1 and TRBJ2-1, with TRBD2 as a possible D gene (6 bases). CDR3 length: 13 residues. Trimming took off 3 bases at V and 12 bases at J, with 16 bases between the two ends. The V gene's germline CDR1 is SGHRS and CDR2 YFSETQ. The CDR3 loop reads CASSSSSGTGQFF. CDR3 nucleotide sequence: TGCGCCAGCAGCTCAAGTTCGGGGACTGGGCAGTTCTTC.

The CDR3 DNA reads TGTGCCCGGGGAAGGCTTCCGGGACTAGCAATAGATGAGCAGTTCTTC. Its translation is CARGRLPGLAIDEQFF. The chain carries TRBV30 and TRBJ2-1; 9 nucleotides match TRBD2. Germline V gene lookup returns CDR1 GTSNPN and CDR2 SVGIG (reference sequence). This CDR3 has 16 amino acids. V shed 8 bases, J shed 8 bases, and the junction held 19 bases outside the gene matches.

V usage is TRBV2 and J usage is TRBJ2-4; a possible D gene is TRBD2 (5 bases). CDR1 SNHLY and CDR2 FYNNEI come from the germline V gene. The CDR3 is made up of 13 amino acids. Trimming left V 7 bases short and J 3 bases short, with 10 bases between. This CDR3 is CASKVGDKNIQYF. CDR3 in DNA: TGTGCCAGCAAGGTCGGGGACAAAAACATTCAGTACTTC.

Only a few counts were recorded for this clone. The V and J genes are TRBV7-7 and TRBJ2-5; 7 bases match TRBD2. The CDR3 covers 15 residues. Germline CDR1 and CDR2: SSHAT and FNYEAQ (reference sequence). Trimming cost V 2 bases and J 5 bases; bases outside gene matches: 8. The CDR3 bases are TGTGCCAGCAGCTTAATGGGGGGGTCGGCGGAGACCCAGTACTTC. As protein: CASSLMGGSAETQYF.

This chain joins TRBV28 and TRBJ2-6; no firm D call. V shed 2 bases and J shed 2 bases, with 7 bases lying between them. In germline, CDR1 is MDHEN, CDR2 SYDVKM. This CDR3 is built from 15 residues. CDR3 protein: CASSLPAAGANVLTF. The DNA for the CDR3 is TGTGCCAGCAGTTTACCGGCCGCTGGGGCCAACGTCCTGACTTTC.

The chain employs TRBV9 and TRBJ2-5; 9 bases match TRBD2. The J call may not be correct, given that the DNA end is closer to TRBJ2-7. Per the germline V gene, CDR1 is SGDLS and CDR2 is YYNGEE. The CDR3 covers 14 residues. This CDR3 reads CASSVSSGNYEQYF. The CDR3 DNA is TGTGCCAGCAGCGTGTCTAGCGGGAACTACGAGCAGTACTTC.

The gene calls are TRBV6-1 and TRBJ2-5; D not resolved. The CDR3 has 15 residues. Trimming removed 4 bases at V and 2 bases at J, with 14 bases between. Germline loops: CDR1 MNHNS, CDR2 SASEGT. This CDR3 is CASSGGVGWQETQYF. Written as DNA, the CDR3 is TGTGCCAGCAGTGGCGGAGTGGGGTGGCAAGAGACCCAGTACTTC.

This clone appeared a few times. The chain joins TRBV6-5 to TRBJ1-1; possibly TRBD1 for D (5 bases). Trimming left V 8 bases short and J 10 bases short, with 23 bases between. This CDR3 region has 14 residues. Germline assignment: CDR1 MNHEY and CDR2 SVGAGI. The CDR3 region has the DNA TGTGCCAGCGGAGAGGCGCAGGGAGGAGTTGCAGCTTTCTTT. Residues: CASGEAQGGVAAFF.